The clone carrying this T cell receptor (beta chain) was detected ten times or more. TCRdb analysed the 5' RACE reads with MiXCR anew, one entry per CDR3 protein. This sample has 7,000 to 9,000 distinct CDR3 sequences, with about a sixth found just once. CDR3 length equals 12 residues. V was trimmed by 3 bases and J by 5 bases, leaving 10 bases between them. Germline assignment: CDR1 GTSNPN and CDR2 SVGIG (reference sequence). Sequenced input: memory CD4+ T cells sorted from blood. Subset indicated: memory CD4+ T cells, CD4+CD45RO+CD25-. The clonotype was recovered from a female donor with breast cancer. The V gene is TRBV30, the J gene TRBJ2-5; D unresolved. The CDR3 DNA reads as TGTGCCTGGAGGGCAGGATGGGAGACCCAGTACTTC. Translation gives CAWRAGWETQYF.